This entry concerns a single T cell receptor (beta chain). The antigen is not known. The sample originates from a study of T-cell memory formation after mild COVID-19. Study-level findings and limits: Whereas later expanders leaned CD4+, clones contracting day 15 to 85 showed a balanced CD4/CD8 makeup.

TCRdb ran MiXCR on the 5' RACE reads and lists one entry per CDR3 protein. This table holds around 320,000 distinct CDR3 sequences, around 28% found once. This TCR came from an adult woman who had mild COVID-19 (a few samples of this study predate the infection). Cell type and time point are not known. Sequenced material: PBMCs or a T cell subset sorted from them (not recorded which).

The CDR3 region has the DNA TGTGCCAGCAGCCATTGGACAGGCAACCCCTCCAATGAGCAGTTCTTC. This codes for CASSHWTGNPSNEQFF. V is TRBV3-1 and J is TRBJ2-1; 7 bases are shared with TRBD1. This CDR3 has 16 residues. In germline, CDR1 is LGHDT, CDR2 YNNKEL (reference sequence). The trim removed 3 bases at V and 6 bases at J, leaving 11 bases unmatched.